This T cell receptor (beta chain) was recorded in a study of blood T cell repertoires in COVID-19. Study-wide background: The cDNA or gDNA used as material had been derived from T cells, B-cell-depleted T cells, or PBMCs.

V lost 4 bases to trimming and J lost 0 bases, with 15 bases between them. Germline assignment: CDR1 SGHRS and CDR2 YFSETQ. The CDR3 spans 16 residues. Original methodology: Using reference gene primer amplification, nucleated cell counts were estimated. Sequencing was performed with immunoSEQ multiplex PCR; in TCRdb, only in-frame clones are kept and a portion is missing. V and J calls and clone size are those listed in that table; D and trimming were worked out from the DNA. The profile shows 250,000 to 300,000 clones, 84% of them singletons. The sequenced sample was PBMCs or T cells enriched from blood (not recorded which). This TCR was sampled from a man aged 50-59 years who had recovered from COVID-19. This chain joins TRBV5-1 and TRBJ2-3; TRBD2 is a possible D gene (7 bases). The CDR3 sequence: CASSLQGGGSTDTQYF. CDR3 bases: TGCGCCAGCAGCCTACAGGGAGGGGGTAGCACAGATACGCAGTATTTT.